These 9 T cell receptor beta chains originate from one sample sequenced in a study of CD8+CD57+ T cells in acquired aplastic anemia. Sequencing involved patients with CD8+CD57+ cell expansion previously shown by flow cytometry. Template material for TCR beta VDJ and CDR3 profiling consisted of genomic DNA. TCRdb passed the reads through MiXCR, listing each CDR3 protein once. This table holds more than 150,000 distinct CDR3 sequences, around 47% found once. The sequenced material came from sorted CD4+, CD8+, or CD8+CD57+ T cells (not recorded which) from PBMCs. The origin of the receptors is a human donor with aplastic anemia.

The V call is TRBV24-1, the J call TRBJ2-7, with 8 bases aligning to TRBD2. CDR1 KGHDR and CDR2 SFDVKD come from the germline V gene. The CDR3 is made up of 15 amino acids. V gave up 4 bases and J gave up 2 bases; unmatched junction bases: 6. The DNA of the CDR3 is TGTGCCACCAGTGACCCCACTAGCGGTGCCTACGAGCAGTACTTC. Encoded protein: CATSDPTSGAYEQYF.

This clonotype has ten or more counts. This chain uses TRBV9 with TRBJ2-7; perhaps D is TRBD1 or TRBD2 (6 bases each). Germline V gene sequence: CDR1 SGDLS, CDR2 YYNGEE. The CDR3 totals 15 residues. Deletions cut 4 bases from V and 2 bases from J, with 16 bases between. The CDR3 loop reads CASSIGGTAAYEQYF. For the CDR3, the DNA is TGTGCCAGCAGCATAGGGGGGACCGCTGCCTACGAGCAGTACTTC. Using reference TRBV9 and TRBJ2-7 for the parts outside the CDR3, the full variable domain is DSGVTQTPKHLITATGQRVTLRCSPRSGDLSVYWYQQSLDQGLQFLIQYYNGEERAKGNILERFSAQQFPDLHSELNLSSLELGDSALYFCASSIGGTAAYEQYFGPGTRLTVT.

J is TRBJ2-2 and V is TRBV7-6, with 10 positions matching TRBD2. CDR3 size: 15 residues. Germline CDR1 and CDR2: SGHVS and FNYEAQ. The ends lost 5 bases at V and 5 bases at J; junction bases unmatched: 5. DNA of the CDR3: TGTGCCAGCAGCCCGGGACTAGCGCGTACCGGGGAGCTGTTTTTT. It specifies CASSPGLARTGELFF.

This clonotype has a count of ten or more. V gene TRBV20-1 combines with J gene TRBJ1-5; 7 bases match TRBD1. The CDR3 runs 17 residues. Per the germline V gene, CDR1 is DFQATT and CDR2 is SNEGSKA (reference sequence). With V trimmed by 0 bases and J by 2 bases, 10 bases remained unmatched. In nucleotides, the CDR3 is TGCAGTGCTAGAGATGCCGCAGGGGGAATTGGCAATCAGCCCCAGCATTTT. Translation gives CSARDAAGGIGNQPQHF.

Here the CDR3 reads CASSPGPGLGRNNEQFF. CDR3 coding DNA: TGTGCCAGCAGCCCCGGTCCGGGACTAGGTCGGAACAATGAGCAGTTCTTC. This chain uses TRBV12-3 or TRBV12-4 with TRBJ2-1; 8 nucleotides agree with TRBD2. The J segment lost 5 bases and the V segment lost 6 bases, leaving 15 bases of the junction unmatched. CDR3 size: 17 residues.

This clonotype was observed many times. V is TRBV7-2 and J is TRBJ1-4; D gene unclear. Germline CDR1 reads SGHTA; CDR2 reads FQGNSA. The V gene lost 5 bases and the J gene lost 7 bases, with 14 bases spanning the gap. This CDR3 is built from 14 residues. CDR3 sequence: CASSLQGTGEKLFF. As DNA, the CDR3 is TGTGCCAGCAGCCTTCAAGGAACGGGTGAAAAACTGTTTTTT.

The gene calls are TRBV10-3 and TRBJ1-1; D unresolved. Germline V gene data show CDR1 as ENHRY and CDR2 as SYGVKD. The CDR3 covers 12 residues. V lost 10 bases, J lost 1 base, and 10 bases lay in between. CDR3 sequence (DNA): TGTGCCAGCACGTTGGGGAACACTGAAGCTTTCTTT. This gives the protein CASTLGNTEAFF.

This clonotype was seen repeatedly, ten times or more. The rearrangement links TRBV5-1 to TRBJ2-7; 7 nucleotides match TRBD2. The trim removed 3 bases at V and 1 base at J, leaving 7 bases unmatched. The germline V gene encodes CDR1 SGHRS and CDR2 YFSETQ. The CDR3 runs 15 residues. CDR3 sequence (DNA): TGCGCCAGCAGCTCAATGCGGGGGACGTCCTACGAGCAGTACTTC. It codes for CASSSMRGTSYEQYF. The full variable domain, its missing parts supplied by reference TRBV5-1 and TRBJ2-7, is KAGVTQTPRYLIKTRGQQVTLSCSPISGHRSVSWYQQTPGQGLQFLFEYFSETQRNKGNFPGRFSGRQFSNSRSEMNVSTLELGDSALYLCASSSMRGTSYEQYFGPGTRLTVT.

The V call is TRBV10-3, the J call TRBJ1-2, with 10 nucleotides matching TRBD1. The length of the CDR3 is 15 residues. Germline V CDR1 and CDR2: ENHRY, SYGVKD. The V segment lost 10 bases and the J segment 2 bases; nucleotides outside the gene matches: 10. The CDR3 nucleotides are TGTGCCAGTAGAGCCGGGGACAGGGGCAACTATGGCTACACCTTC. It translates to CASRAGDRGNYGYTF.